This T cell receptor (beta chain) was recovered during a study of shared clonotypes between healthy human individuals. Study-wide results and limits: Larger estimated richness was generally seen in naive subsets than in memory subsets.

In this sample, this clone turned up once. Antigen unknown. Data came from immunoSEQ multiplex PCR; TCRdb stores just in-frame clones and leaves some out. The sample lists fewer than 1.8 million clones, approximately 98.5% occurring once. Partitioning of CD4+ cells yielded a CD45RA+ naive subset and a CD45RA-negative memory subset. V lost 3 bases and J lost 6; bases outside the gene matches: 2. The CDR3 loop spans 14 amino acids. CDR1 MNHNS and CDR2 SASEGT come from the germline V gene. Sequencing used naive CD4+ T cells sorted from blood. As for subset: CD45RA+ positively selected. This receptor was taken from a man aged 30 to 45 in good health. This chain joins TRBV6-1 and TRBJ1-2, with 12 bases identical to TRBD1. The CDR3 DNA sequence: TGTGCCAGCAGTGAGGGACAGGGGGCTGATGGCTACACCTTC. Translated: CASSEGQGADGYTF.